Below are 2 T cell receptor beta chains sequenced from a single sample in a study of blood T cell repertoires in COVID-19. Some clones are missing from TCRdb's copy, which holds only in-frame ones; the method was immunoSEQ multiplex PCR. This sample has tens of thousands of clones, with around nine tenths found just once. Sequences were obtained from peripheral blood. The receptor set was obtained from a woman in her sixties with acute or convalescent COVID-19.

This clone was seen once. V and J are TRBV29-1 and TRBJ2-5; 7 positions match TRBD1. Per germline, CDR1 SQVTM and CDR2 ANQGSEA. This CDR3 is 16 amino acids long. J was trimmed by 5 bases and V by 5 bases; bases with no gene match: 17. The CDR3 loop reads CSVSPPGQLSSETQYF. The CDR3 nucleotides are TGCAGCGTTTCCCCTCCGGGACAGCTGTCTTCGGAGACCCAGTACTTC.

This clone has only one observation. The CDR3 is CASSFMREAEQFF. The CDR3 bases are TGTGCCAGCAGCTTTATGCGGGAAGCGGAGCAGTTCTTC. The chain employs TRBV7-6 and TRBJ2-1, with a tentative D call TRBD2 (6 bases). V shed 3 bases and J shed 10 bases, with 13 bases lying between them. Germline V gene data show CDR1 as SGHVS and CDR2 as FNYEAQ. This CDR3 has 13 residues.